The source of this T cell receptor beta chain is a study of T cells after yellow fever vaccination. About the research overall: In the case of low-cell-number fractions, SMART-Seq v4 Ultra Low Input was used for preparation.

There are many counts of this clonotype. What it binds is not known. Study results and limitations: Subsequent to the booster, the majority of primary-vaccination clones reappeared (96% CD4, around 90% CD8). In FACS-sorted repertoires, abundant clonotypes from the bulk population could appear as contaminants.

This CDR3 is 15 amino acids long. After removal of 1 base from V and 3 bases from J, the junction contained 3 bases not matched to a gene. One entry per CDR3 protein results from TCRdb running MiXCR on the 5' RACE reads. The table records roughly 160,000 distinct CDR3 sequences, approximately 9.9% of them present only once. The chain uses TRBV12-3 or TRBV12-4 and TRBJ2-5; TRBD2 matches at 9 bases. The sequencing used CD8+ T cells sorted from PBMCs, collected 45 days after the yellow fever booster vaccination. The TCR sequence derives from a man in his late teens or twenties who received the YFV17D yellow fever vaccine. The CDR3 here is CASSLGLAAKETQYF. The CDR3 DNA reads TGTGCCAGCAGTTTAGGACTAGCGGCAAAAGAGACCCAGTACTTC.